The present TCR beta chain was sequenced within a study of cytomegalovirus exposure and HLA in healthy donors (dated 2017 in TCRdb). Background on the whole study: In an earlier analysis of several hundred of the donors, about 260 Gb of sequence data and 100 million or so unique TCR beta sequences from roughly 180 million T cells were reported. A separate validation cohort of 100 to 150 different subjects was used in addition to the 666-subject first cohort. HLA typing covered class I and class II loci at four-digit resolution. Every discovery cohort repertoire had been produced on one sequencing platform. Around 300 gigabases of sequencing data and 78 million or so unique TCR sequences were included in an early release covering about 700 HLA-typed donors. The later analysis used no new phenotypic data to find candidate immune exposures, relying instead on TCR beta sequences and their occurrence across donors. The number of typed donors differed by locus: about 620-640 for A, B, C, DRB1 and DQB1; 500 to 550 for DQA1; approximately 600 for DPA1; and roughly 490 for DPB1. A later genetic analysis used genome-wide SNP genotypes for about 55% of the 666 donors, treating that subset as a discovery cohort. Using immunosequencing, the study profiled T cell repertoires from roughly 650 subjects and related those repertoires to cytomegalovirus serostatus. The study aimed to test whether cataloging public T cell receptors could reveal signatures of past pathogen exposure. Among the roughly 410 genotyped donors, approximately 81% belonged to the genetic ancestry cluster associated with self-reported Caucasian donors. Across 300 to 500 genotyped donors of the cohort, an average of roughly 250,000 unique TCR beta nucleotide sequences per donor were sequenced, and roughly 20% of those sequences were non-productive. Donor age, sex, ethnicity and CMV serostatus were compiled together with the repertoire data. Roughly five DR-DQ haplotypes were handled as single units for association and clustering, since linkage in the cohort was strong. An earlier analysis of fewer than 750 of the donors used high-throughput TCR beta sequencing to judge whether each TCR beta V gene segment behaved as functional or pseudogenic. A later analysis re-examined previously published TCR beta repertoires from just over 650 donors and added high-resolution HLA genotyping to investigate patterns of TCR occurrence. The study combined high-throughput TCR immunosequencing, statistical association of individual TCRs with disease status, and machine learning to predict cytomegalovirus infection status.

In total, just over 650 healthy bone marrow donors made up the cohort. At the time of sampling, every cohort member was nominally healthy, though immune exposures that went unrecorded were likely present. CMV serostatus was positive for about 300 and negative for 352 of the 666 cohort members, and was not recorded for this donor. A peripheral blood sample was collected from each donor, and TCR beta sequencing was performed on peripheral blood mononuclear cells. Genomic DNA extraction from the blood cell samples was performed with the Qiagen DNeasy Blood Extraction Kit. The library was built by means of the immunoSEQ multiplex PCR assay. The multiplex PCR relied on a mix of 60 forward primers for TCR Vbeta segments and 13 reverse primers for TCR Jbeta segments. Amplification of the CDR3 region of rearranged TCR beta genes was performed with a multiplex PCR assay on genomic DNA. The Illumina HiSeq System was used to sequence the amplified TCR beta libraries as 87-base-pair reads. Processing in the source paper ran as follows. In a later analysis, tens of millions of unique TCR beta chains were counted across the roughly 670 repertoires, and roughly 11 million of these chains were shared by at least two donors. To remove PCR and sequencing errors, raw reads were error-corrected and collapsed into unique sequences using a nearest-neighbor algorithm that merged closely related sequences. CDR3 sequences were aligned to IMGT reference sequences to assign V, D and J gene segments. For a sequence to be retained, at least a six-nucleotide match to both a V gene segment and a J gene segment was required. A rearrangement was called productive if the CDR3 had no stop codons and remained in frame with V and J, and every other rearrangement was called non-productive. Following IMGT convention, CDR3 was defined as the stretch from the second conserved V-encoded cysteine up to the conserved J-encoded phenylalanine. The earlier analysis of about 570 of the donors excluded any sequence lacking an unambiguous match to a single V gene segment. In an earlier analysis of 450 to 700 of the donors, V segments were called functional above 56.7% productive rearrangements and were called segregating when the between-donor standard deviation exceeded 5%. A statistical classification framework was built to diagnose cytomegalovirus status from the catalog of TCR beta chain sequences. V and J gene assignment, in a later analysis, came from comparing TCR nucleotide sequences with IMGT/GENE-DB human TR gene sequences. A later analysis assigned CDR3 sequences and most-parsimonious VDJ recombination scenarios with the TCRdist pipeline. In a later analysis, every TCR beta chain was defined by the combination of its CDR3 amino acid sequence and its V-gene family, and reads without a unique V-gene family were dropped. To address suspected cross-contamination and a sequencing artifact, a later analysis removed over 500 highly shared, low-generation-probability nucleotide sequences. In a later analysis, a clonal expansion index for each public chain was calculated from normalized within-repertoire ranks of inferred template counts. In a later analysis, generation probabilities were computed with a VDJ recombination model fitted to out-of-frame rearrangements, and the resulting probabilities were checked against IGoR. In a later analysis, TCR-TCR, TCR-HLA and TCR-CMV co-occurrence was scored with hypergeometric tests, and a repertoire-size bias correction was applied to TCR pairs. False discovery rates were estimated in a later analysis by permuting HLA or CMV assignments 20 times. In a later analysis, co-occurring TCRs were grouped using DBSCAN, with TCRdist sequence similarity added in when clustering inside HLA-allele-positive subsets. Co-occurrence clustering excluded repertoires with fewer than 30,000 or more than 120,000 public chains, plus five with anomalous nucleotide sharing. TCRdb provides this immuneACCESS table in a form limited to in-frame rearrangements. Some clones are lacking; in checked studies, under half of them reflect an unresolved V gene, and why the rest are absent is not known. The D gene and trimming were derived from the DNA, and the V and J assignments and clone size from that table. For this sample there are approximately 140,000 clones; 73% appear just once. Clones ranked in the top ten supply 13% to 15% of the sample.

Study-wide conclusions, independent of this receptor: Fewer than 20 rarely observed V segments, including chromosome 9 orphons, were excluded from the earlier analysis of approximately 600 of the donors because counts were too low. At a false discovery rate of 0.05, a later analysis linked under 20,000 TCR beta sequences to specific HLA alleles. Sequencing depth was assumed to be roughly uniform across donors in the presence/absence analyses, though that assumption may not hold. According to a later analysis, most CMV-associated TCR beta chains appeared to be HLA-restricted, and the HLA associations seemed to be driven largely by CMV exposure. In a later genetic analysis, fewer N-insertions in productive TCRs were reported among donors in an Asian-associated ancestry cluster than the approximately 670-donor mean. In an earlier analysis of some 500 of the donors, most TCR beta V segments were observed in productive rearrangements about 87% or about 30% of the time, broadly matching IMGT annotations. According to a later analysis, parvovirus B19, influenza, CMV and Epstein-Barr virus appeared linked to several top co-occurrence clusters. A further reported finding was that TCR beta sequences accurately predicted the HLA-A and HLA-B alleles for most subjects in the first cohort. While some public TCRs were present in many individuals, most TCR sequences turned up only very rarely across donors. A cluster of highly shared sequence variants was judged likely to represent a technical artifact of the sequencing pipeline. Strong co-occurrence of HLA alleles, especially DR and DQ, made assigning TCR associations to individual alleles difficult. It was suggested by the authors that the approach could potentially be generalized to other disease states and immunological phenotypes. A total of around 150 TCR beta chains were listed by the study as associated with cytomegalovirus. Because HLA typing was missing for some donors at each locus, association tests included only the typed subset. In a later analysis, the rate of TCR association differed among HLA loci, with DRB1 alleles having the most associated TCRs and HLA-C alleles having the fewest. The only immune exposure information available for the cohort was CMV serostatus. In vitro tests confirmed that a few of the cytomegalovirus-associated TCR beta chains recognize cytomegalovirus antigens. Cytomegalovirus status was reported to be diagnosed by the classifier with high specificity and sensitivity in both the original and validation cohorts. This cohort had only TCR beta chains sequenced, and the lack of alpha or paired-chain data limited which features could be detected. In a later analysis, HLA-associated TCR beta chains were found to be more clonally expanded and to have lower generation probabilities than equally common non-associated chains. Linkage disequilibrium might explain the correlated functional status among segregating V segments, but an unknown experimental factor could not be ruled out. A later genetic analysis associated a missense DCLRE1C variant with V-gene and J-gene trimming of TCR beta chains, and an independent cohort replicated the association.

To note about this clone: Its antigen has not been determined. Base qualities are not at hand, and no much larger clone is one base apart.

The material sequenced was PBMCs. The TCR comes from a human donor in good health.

Here the CDR3 is given as CASSYRDRNNQPQHF. The sequenced DNA is TGCGCCAGCAGCTACCGGGACAGGAATAATCAGCCCCAGCATTTT. The chain joins TRBV5-1 to TRBJ1-5, and 8 junction bases match TRBD1. Spanning cysteine to phenylalanine, the CDR3 consists of 15 amino acids. Just the 45-base CDR3 DNA is kept, in frame starting at base 1. CDR1 and CDR2 were assigned from the germline V gene as SGHRS and YFSETQ. Trimming leaves V shorter by 3 bases and J shorter by 4 bases, with the junction holding 6 bases beyond the gene matches.